This T cell receptor (beta chain) was found in a study of blood T cell repertoires in COVID-19. Across the whole study: Acute-phase and convalescent COVID-19 samples originated in the United States, Italy and Spain. PBMCs, B-cell-depleted T cells, or T cells provided the cDNA or gDNA that made up the material.

As originally analysed: Amplification of reference gene primers provided the estimated nucleated cell counts. Libraries were prepared by immunoSEQ multiplex PCR; TCRdb keeps only in-frame clonotypes and omits some of them. The V and J calls and clone size come from that table; D and trimming were worked out from the DNA. The sample comprises about 120,000 clones, 87% of which are singletons, and roughly 4.9% rests with the top ten. CDR1 is MNHEY, CDR2 SVGAGI, per germline. The germline V and J ends were trimmed by 5 bases and 5 bases, with 14 bases remaining between them. The CDR3 is made up of 14 amino acids.

The TCR sequence derives from a human donor in a cohort sampled during active COVID-19. Specimen: peripheral blood. V usage is TRBV6-5 and J usage is TRBJ2-3; perhaps TRBD2 as D (5 bases). The CDR3 DNA reads as TGTGCCAGCAGTACCCTTGACGCGGGAGATACGCAGTATTTT. Amino acid sequence: CASSTLDAGDTQYF.